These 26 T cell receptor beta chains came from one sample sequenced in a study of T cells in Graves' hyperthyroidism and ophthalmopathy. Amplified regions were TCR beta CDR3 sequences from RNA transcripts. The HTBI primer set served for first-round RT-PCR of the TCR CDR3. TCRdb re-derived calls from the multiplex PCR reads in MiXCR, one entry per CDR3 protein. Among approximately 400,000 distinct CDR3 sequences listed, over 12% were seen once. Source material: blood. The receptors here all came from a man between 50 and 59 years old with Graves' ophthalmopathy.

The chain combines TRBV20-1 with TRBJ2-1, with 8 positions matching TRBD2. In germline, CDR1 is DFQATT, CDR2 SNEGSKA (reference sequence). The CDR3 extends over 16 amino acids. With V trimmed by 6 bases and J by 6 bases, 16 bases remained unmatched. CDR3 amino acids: CSAESLTSGSGNEQFF. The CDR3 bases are TGCAGTGCAGAAAGTCTAACCAGCGGGAGTGGCAATGAGCAGTTCTTC.

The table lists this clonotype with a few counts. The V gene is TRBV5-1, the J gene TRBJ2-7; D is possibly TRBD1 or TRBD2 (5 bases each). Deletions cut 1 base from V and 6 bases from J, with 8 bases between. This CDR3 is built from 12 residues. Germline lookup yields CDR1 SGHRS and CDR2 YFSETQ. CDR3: CASSLRGTEQYF. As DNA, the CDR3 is TGCGCCAGCAGCTTGCGAGGGACCGAGCAGTACTTC.

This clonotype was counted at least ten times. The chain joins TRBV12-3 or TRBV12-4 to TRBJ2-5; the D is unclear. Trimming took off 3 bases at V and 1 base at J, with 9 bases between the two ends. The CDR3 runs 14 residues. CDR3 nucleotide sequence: TGTGCCAGCAGTTTTCAGGACCTCCAAGAGACCCAGTACTTC. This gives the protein CASSFQDLQETQYF.

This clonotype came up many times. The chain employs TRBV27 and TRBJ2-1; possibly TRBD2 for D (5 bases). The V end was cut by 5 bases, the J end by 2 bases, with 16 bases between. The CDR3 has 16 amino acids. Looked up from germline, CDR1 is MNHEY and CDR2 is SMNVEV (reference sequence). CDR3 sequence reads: CASSPPPSGAYNEQFF. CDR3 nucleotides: TGTGCCAGCAGTCCCCCCCCGAGCGGAGCCTACAATGAGCAGTTCTTC.

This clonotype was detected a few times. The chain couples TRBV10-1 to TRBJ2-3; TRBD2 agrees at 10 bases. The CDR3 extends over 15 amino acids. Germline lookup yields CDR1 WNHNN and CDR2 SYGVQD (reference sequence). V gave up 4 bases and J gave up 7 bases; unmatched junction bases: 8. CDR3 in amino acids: CASSGTSGTKYTQYF. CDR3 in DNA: TGCGCCAGCAGTGGAACTAGCGGGACCAAGTATACGCAGTATTTT.

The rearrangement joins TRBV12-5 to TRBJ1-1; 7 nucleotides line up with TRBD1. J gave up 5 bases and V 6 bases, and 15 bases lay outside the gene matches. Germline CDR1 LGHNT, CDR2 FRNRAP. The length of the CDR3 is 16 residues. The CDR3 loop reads CASGQRRAQGQTEAFF. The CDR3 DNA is TGTGCTAGTGGACAACGCCGGGCACAGGGGCAGACTGAAGCTTTCTTT.

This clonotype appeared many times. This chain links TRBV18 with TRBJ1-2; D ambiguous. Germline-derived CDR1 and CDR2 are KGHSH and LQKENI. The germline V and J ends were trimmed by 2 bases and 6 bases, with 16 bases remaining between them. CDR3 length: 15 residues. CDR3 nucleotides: TGTGCCAGCTCACCAGCATTGGGAAAGACCAATGGCTACACCTTC. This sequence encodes CASSPALGKTNGYTF.

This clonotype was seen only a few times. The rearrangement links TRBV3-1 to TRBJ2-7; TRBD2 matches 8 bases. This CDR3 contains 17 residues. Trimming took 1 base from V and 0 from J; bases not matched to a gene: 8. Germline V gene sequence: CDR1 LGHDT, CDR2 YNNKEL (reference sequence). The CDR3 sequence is CASSQGMGSGNSYEQYF. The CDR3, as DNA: TGTGCCAGCAGCCAAGGTATGGGTAGCGGGAACTCCTACGAGCAGTACTTC.

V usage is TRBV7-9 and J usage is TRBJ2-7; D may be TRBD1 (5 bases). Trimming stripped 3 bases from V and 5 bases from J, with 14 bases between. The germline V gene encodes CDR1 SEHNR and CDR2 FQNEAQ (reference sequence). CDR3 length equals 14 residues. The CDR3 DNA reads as TGTGCCAGCAGCTTTTTGCAGGGAAGTGACGAGCAGTACTTC. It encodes CASSFLQGSDEQYF.

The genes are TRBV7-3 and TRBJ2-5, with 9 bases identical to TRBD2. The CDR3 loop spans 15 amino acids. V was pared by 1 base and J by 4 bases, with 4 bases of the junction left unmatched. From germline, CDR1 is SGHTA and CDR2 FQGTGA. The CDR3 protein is CASSLSGGGSETQYF. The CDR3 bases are TGTGCCAGCAGCTTAAGCGGGGGGGGGTCAGAGACCCAGTACTTC.

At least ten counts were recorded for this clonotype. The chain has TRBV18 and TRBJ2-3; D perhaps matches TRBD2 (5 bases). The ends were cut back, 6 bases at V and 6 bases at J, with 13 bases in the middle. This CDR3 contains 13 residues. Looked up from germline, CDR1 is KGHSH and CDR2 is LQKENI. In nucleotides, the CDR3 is TGTGCCAGCTCCCAAGTCTCGGGGGATACGCAGTATTTT. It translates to CASSQVSGDTQYF.

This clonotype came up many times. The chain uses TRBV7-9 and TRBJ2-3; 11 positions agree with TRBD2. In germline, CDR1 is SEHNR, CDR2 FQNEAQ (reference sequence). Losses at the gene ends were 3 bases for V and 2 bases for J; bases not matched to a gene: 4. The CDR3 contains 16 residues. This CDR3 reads CASSFTSGGPTDTQYF. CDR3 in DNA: TGTGCCAGCAGCTTTACTAGCGGGGGCCCCACAGATACGCAGTATTTT.

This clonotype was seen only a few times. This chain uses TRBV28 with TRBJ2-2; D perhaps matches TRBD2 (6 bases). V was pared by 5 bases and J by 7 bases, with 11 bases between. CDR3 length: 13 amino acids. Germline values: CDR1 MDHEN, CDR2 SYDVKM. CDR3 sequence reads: CASSPTSFGELFF. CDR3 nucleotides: TGTGCCAGCAGTCCGACTAGTTTCGGGGAGCTGTTTTTT.

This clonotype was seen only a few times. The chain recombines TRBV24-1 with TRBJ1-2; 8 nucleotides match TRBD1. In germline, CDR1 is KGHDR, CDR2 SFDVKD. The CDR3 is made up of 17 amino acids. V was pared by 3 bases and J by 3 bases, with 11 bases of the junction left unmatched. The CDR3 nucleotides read TGTGCCACCAGTGATCGGACCGGGACAGGCGGGGACTATGGCTACACCTTC. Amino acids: CATSDRTGTGGDYGYTF.

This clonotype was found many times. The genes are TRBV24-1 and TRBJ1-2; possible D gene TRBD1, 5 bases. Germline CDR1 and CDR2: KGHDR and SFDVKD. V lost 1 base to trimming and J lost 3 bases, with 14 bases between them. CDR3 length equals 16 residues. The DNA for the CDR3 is TGTGCCACCAGTGATTTTTCCGCAGGGCGAGACTATGGCTACACCTTC. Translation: CATSDFSAGRDYGYTF.

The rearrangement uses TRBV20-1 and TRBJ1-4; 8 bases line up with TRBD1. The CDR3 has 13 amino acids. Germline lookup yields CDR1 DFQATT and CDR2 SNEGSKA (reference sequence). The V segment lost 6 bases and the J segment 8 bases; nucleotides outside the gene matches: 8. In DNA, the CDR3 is TGCAGTGCAAGACAGGGGCTAGGCGAAAAACTGTTTTTT. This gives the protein CSARQGLGEKLFF.

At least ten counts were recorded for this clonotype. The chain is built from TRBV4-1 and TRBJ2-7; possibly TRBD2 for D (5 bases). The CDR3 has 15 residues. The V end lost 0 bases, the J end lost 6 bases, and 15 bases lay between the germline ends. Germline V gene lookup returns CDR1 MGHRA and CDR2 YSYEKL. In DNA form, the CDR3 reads TGCGCCAGCAGCCAAGAAGATGAAGAGCGGTTCGAGCAGTACTTC. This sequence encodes CASSQEDEERFEQYF.

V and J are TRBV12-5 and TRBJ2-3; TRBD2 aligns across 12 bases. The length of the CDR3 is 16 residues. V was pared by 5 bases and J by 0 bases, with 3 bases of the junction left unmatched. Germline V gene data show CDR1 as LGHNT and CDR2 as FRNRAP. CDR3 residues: CASGDGTSGSTDTQYF. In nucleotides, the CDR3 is TGTGCTAGTGGTGACGGGACTAGCGGGAGCACAGATACGCAGTATTTT.

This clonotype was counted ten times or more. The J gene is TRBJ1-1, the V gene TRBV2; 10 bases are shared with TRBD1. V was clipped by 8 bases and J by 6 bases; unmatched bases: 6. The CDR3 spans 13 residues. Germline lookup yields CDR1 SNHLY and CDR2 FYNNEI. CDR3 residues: CASAGQGFSEAFF. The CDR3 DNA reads TGTGCCAGCGCGGGACAGGGGTTTTCTGAAGCTTTCTTT.

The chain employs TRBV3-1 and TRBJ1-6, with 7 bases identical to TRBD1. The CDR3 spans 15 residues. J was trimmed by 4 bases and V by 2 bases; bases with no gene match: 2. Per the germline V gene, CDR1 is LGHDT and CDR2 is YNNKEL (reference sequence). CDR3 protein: CASSQRDSYNSPLHF. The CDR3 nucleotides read TGTGCCAGCAGCCAAAGGGACAGTTATAATTCACCCCTCCACTTT.

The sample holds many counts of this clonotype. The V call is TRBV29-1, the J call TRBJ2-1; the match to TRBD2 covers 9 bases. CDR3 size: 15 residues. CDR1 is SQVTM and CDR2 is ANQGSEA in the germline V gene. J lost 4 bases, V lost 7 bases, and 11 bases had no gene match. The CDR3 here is CSGRSGTSPYNEQFF. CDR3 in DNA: TGCAGCGGAAGGTCCGGGACTAGCCCTTACAATGAGCAGTTCTTC.

CDR3 sequence (DNA): TGTGCCAGCAGCTTAGCTGCGGGTATAGGAAATGAAAAACTGTTTTTT. Its protein product is CASSLAAGIGNEKLFF. This chain links TRBV7-9 with TRBJ1-4; the D is unclear. Germline V CDR1 and CDR2: SEHNR, FQNEAQ (reference sequence). Trimming took 0 bases from V and 5 from J, leaving 13 bases between them. The CDR3 sequence is 16 residues long. Based on the CDR3 plus reference TRBV7-9 and TRBJ1-4, the full variable domain is DTGVSQNPRHKITKRGQNVTFRCDPISEHNRLYWYRQTLGQGPEFLTYFQNEAQLEKSRLLSDRFSAERPKGSFSTLEIQRTEQGDSAMYLCASSLAAGIGNEKLFFGSGTQLSVL.

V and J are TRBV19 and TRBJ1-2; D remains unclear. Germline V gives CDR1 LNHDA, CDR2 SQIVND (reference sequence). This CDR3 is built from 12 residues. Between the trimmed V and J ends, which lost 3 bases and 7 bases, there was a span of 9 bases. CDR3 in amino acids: CASSMQRSGYTF. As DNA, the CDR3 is TGTGCCAGTAGTATGCAGCGAAGTGGCTACACCTTC.

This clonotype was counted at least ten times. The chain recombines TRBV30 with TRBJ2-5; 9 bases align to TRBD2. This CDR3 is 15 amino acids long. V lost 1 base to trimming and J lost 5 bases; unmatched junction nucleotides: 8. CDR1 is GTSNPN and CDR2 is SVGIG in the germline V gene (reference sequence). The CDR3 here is CAWSGGPSGAETQYF. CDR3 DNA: TGTGCCTGGAGTGGTGGGCCTAGCGGGGCCGAGACCCAGTACTTC.

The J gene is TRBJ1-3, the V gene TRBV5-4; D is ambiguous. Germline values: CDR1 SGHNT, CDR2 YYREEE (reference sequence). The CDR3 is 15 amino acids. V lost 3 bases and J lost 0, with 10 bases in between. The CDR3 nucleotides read TGTGCCAGCAGCTCCGCGGGGAACTCTGGAAACACCATATATTTT. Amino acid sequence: CASSSAGNSGNTIYF.

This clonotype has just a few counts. This CDR3 reads CATSFGPPDNSPLHF. As DNA, the CDR3 is TGTGCCACCAGCTTTGGACCCCCGGATAATTCACCCCTCCACTTT. This rearrangement joins TRBV15 to TRBJ1-6; no clear D. CDR3 size: 15 residues. V lost 5 bases, J lost 5 bases, and 13 bases lay in between. Germline CDR1 is LNHNV and CDR2 is YYDKDF (reference sequence).